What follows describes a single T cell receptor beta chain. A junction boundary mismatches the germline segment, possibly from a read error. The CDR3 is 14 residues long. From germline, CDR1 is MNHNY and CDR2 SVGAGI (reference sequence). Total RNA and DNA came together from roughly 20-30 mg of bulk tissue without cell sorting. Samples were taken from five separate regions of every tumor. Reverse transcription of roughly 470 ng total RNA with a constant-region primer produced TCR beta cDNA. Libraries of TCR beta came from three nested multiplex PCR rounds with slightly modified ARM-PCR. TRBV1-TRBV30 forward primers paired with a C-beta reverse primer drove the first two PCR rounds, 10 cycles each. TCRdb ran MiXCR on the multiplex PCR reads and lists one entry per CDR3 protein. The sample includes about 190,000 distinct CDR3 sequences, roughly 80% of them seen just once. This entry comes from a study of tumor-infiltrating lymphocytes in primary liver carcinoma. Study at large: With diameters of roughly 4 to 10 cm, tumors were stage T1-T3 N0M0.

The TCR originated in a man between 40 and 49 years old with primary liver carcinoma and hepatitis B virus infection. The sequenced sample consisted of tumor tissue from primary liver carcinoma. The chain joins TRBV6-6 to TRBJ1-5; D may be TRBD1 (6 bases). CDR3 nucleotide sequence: TGTGCCAGCGGTTACTTACAGGGAAATCAGCCTCAGCATTTT. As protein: CASGYLQGNQPQHF.